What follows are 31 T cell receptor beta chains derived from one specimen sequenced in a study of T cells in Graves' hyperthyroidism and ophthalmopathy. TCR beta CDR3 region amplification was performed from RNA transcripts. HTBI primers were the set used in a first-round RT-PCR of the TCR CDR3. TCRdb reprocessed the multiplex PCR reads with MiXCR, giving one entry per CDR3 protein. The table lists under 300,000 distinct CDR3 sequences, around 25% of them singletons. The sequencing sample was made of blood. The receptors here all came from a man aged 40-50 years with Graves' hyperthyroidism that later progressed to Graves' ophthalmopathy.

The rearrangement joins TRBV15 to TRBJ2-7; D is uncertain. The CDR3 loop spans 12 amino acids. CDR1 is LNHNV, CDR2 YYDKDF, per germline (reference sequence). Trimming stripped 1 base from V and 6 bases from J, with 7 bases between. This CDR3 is CATSRAQFEQYF. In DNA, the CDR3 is TGTGCCACCAGCAGAGCCCAGTTCGAGCAGTACTTC.

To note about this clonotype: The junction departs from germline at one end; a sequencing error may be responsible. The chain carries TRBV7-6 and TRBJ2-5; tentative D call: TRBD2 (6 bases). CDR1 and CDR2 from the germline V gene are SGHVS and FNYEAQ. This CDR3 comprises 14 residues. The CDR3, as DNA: TGTGCAAGCAAAATCGGGAGTCAGACGGAGACCCAGTACTTC. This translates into CASKIGSQTETQYF.

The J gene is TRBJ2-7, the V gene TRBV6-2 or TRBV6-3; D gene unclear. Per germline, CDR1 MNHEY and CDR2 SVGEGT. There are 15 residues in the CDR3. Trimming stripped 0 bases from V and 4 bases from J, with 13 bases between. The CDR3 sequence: CASSYSTGAAYEQYF. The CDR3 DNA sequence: TGTGCCAGCAGTTACTCGACTGGAGCCGCGTACGAGCAGTACTTC.

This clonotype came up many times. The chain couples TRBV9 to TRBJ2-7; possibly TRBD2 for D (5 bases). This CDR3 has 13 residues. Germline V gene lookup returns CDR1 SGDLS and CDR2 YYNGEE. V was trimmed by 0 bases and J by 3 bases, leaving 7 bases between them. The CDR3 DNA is TGTGCCAGCAGCGTAGAAGCGGACTACGAGCAGTACTTC. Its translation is CASSVEADYEQYF.

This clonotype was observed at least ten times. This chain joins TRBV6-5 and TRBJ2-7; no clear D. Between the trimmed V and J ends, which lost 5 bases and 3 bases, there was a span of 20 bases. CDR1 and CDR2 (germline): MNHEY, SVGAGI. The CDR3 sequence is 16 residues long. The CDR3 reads CASSRGPEKPNYEQYF. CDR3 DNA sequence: TGTGCCAGCAGTCGAGGCCCGGAAAAACCTAACTACGAGCAGTACTTC.

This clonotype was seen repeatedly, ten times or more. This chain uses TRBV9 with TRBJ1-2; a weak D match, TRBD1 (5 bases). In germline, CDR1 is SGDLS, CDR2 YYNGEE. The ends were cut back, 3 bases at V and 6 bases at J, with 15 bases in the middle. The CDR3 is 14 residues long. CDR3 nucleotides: TGTGCCAGCAGCGATTCTCAGGGTTTCGATGGCTACACCTTC. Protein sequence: CASSDSQGFDGYTF.

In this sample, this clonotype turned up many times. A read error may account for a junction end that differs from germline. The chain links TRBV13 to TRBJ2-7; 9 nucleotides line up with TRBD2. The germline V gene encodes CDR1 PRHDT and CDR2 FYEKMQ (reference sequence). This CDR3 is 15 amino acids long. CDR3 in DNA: TGTGCCAGCAGCTTAGTTGGACTAGCGACGAACGAGCAGCACTTC. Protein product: CASSLVGLATNEQHF.

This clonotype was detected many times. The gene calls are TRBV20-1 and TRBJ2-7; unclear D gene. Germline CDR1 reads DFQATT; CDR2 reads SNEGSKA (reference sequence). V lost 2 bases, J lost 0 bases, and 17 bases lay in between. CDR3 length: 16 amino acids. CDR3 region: CSARRRLAPNSYEQYF. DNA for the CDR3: TGCAGTGCTAGACGAAGGTTAGCCCCAAACTCCTACGAGCAGTACTTC.

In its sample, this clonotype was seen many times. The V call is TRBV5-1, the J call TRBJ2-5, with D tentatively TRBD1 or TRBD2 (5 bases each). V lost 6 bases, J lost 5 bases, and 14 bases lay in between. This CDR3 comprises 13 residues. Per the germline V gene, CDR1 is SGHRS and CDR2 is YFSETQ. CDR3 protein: CASTRQRRETQYF. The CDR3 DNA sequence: TGCGCCAGCACCCGACAGCGGAGGGAGACCCAGTACTTC.

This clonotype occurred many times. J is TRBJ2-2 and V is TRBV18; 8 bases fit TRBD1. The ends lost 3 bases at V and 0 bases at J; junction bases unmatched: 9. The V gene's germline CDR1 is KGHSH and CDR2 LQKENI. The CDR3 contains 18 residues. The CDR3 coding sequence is TGTGCCAGCTCACCGGCGACAGGGGATCTCTCGAACACCGGGGAGCTGTTTTTT. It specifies CASSPATGDLSNTGELFF.

This CDR3 reads CASNKRGETQYF. The CDR3 DNA sequence: TGTGCCAGCAATAAGCGGGGGGAGACCCAGTACTTC. The V and J genes are TRBV27 and TRBJ2-5; TRBD2 aligns across 8 bases. Germline CDR1 reads MNHEY; CDR2 reads SMNVEV (reference sequence). V dropped 7 bases and J dropped 5; count of bases not matched to a gene: 3. The CDR3 extends over 12 amino acids.

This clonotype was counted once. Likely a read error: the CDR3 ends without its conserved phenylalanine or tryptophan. CDR3 nucleotides: TGTGCCAGCAGCTTGGGGGTCAATCAGCTCCAGCATTTG. This translates into CASSLGVNQLQHL. The chain carries TRBV5-8 and TRBJ1-5; D is unresolved. The germline V gene has CDR1 SGHTS and CDR2 YDEGEE. The CDR3 has 13 residues.

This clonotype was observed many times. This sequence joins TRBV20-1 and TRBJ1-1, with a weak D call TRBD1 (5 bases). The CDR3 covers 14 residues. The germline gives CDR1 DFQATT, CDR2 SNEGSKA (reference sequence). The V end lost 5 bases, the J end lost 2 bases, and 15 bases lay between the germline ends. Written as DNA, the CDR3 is TGCAGTGCTTCCATGGGGCAGCTCAACACTGAAGCTTTCTTT. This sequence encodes CSASMGQLNTEAFF.

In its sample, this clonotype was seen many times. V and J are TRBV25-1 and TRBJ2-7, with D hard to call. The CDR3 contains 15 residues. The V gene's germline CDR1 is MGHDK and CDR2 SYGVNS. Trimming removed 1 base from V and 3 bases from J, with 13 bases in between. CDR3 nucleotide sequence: TGTGCCAGCAGTGAATTTGAGTACAGCAACTACGAGCAGTACTTC. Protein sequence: CASSEFEYSNYEQYF.

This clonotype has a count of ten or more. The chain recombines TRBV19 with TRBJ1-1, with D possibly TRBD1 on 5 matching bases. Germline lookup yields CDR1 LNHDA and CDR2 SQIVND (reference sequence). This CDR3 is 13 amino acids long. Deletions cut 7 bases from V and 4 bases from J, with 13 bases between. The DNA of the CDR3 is TGTGCCAGTACTTCAGGGCAGGTCACTGAAGCTTTCTTT. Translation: CASTSGQVTEAFF. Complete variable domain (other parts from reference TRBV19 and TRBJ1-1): DGGITQSPKYLFRKEGQNVTLSCEQNLNHDAMYWYRQDPGQGLRLIYYSQIVNDFQKGDIAEGYSVSREKKESFPLTVTSAQKNPTAFYLCASTSGQVTEAFFGQGTRLTVV.

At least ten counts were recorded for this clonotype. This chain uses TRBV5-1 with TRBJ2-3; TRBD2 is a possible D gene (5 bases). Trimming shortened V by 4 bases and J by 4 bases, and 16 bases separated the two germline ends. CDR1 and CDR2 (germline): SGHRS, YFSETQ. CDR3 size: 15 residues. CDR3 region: CASSLGLPGADTQYF. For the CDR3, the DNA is TGCGCCAGCAGCCTCGGACTGCCGGGTGCAGATACGCAGTATTTT.

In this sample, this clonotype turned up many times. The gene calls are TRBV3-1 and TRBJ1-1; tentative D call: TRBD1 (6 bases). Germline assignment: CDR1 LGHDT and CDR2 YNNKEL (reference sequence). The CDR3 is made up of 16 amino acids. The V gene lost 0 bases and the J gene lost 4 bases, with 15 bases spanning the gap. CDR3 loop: CASSQDIGGLGTEAFF. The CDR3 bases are TGTGCCAGCAGCCAAGATATCGGGGGCTTGGGCACTGAAGCTTTCTTT.

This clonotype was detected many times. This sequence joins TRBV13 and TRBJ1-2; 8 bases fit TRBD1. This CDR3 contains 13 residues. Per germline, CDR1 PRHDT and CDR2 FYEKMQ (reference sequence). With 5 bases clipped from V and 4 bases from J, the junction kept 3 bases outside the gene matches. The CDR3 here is CASSAGTGYGYTF. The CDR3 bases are TGTGCCAGCAGCGCCGGGACAGGCTATGGCTACACCTTC.

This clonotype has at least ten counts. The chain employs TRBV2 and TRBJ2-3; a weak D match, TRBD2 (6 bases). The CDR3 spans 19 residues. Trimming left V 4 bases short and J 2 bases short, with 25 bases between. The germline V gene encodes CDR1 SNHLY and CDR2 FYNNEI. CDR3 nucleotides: TGTGCCAGCAGTGTTCGGGGAGTGTACAATAGCGGAAACACAGATACGCAGTATTTT. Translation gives CASSVRGVYNSGNTDTQYF.

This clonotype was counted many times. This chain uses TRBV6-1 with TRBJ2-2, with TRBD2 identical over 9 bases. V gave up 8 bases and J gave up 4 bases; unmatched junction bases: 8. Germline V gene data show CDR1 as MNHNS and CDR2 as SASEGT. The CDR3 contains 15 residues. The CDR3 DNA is TGTGCCAGCTTGCGGGAGGGCCTCGGCACCGGGGAGCTGTTTTTT. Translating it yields CASLREGLGTGELFF.

CDR3 DNA: TGTGCCAGCGACCAACAGTCCTCCGGGGGGAGAACTGAAGCTTTCTTT. Translated: CASDQQSSGGRTEAFF. This chain links TRBV6-1 with TRBJ1-1; D may be TRBD1 (5 bases). Germline CDR1 is MNHNS and CDR2 is SASEGT. The CDR3 extends over 16 amino acids. Trimming removed 8 bases at V and 5 bases at J, with 24 bases between.

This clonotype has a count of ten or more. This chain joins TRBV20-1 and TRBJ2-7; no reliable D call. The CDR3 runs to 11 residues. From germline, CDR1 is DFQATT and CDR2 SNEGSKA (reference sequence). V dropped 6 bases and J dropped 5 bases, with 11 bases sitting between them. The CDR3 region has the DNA TGCAGTGCCGTCCTCCGCGACGAGCAGTACTTC. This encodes CSAVLRDEQYF.

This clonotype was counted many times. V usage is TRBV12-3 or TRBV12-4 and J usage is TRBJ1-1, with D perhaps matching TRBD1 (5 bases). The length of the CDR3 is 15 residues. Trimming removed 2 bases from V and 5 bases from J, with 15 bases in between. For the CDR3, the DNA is TGTGCCAGCAGTTTATGGGCAGGGCCGGGAACTGAAGCTTTCTTT. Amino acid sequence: CASSLWAGPGTEAFF.

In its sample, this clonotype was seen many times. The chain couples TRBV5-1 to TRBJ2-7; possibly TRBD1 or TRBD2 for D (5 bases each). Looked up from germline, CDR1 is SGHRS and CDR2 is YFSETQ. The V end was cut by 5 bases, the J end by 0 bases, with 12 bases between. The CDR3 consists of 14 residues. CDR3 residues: CASRGRADSYEQYF. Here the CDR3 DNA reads TGCGCCAGCAGGGGACGGGCAGACTCCTACGAGCAGTACTTC.

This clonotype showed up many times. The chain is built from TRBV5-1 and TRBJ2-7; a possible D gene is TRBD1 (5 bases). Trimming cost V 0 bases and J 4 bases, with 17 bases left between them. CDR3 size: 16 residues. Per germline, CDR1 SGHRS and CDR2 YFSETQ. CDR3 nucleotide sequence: TGCGCCAGCAGCTTGGATCTCCTAAGAGGACAATACGAGCAGTACTTC. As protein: CASSLDLLRGQYEQYF. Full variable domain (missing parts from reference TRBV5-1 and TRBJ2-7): KAGVTQTPRYLIKTRGQQVTLSCSPISGHRSVSWYQQTPGQGLQFLFEYFSETQRNKGNFPGRFSGRQFSNSRSEMNVSTLELGDSALYLCASSLDLLRGQYEQYFGPGTRLTVT.

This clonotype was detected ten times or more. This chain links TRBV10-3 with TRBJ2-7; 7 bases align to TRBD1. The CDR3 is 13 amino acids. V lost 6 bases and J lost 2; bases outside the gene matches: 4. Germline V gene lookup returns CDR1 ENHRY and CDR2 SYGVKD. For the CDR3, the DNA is TGTGCCATCAGAGCCGGGACAGCCTACGAGCAGTACTTC. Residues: CAIRAGTAYEQYF.

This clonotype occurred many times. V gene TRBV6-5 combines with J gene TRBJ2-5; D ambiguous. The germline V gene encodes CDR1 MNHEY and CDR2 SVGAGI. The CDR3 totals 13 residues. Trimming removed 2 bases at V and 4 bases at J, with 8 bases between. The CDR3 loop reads CASSYRAGETQYF. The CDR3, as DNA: TGTGCCAGCAGTTACAGGGCAGGAGAGACCCAGTACTTC.

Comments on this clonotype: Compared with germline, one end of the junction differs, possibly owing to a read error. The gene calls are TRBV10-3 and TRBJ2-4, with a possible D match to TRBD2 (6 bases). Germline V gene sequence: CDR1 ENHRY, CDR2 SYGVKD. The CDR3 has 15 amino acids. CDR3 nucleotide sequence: TGTGCCATCGGTGAAAAGGGGAGGCCCAAAAACATTCAGTACTTC. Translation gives CAIGEKGRPKNIQYF.

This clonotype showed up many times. CDR3 bases: TGTGCCAGCACCCTCAGACTAATGAACACTGAAGCTTTCTTT. Its translation: CASTLRLMNTEAFF. The rearrangement links TRBV6-1 to TRBJ1-1; the D is unclear. V lost 7 bases, J lost 0 bases, and 12 bases lay in between. The CDR3 is made up of 14 amino acids. Germline assignment: CDR1 MNHNS and CDR2 SASEGT.

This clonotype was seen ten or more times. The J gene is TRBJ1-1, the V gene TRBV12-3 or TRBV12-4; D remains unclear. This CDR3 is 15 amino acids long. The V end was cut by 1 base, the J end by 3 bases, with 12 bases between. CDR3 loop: CASSLGVNTDTEAFF. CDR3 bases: TGTGCCAGCAGTTTAGGGGTAAACACGGACACTGAAGCTTTCTTT.

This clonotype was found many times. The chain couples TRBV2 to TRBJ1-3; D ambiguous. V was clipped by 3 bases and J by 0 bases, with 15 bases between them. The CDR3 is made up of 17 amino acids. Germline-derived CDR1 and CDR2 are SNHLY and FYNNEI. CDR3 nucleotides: TGTGCCAGCAGTGATCCCCCTGGACGGTCCTCTGGAAACACCATATATTTT. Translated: CASSDPPGRSSGNTIYF.